A selection of T cell receptor beta chains follows, all from one sample in a study of T-cell reconstitution after alpha-beta-depleted transplantation in children. TCRdb itself ran the PCR reads through MiXCR, one entry per CDR3 protein. The sample records about 610,000 distinct CDR3 sequences, roughly 10% being singletons. The sample here was PBMCs from the stem cell graft donor, taken from the stem cell graft. Receptor source: a human donor who donated a stem cell graft to a child with acute myeloid leukemia. The CDR3 runs from the conserved cysteine through the conserved F or W. The D gene is left open where the match is weak. Only part of the rows carry a size: once, few, many, or a class if the clone is expanded.

>TRBV10-3|TRBJ2-1|TRBD1|few
CAIRPDRSYNEQFF
TGTGCCATCAGACCGGACAGGAGCTACAATGAGCAGTTCTTC
>TRBV5-1|TRBJ1-1|NA|few
CASSPGTPGTEAFF
TGCGCCAGCAGCCCCGGGACTCCGGGGACTGAAGCTTTCTTT
>TRBV6-5|TRBJ2-3|TRBD2|many
CASSSSGLAGLTDTQYF
TGTGCCAGCAGTTCCAGTGGACTAGCGGGCCTCACAGATACGCAGTATTTT
>TRBV27|TRBJ1-5|TRBD1|few
CASSQPSGQGHQPQHF
TGTGCCAGCAGCCAACCCTCGGGACAGGGCCATCAGCCCCAGCATTTT
>TRBV20-1|TRBJ2-3|NA|many
CSASLGGDRSTDTQYF
TGCAGTGCTAGCCTTGGAGGAGACAGAAGCACAGATACGCAGTATTTT
>TRBV20-1|TRBJ2-1|NA|NA
CSARGGDSTDYNEQFF
TGCAGTGCTAGAGGGGGGGACTCCACCGACTACAATGAGCAGTTCTTC
>TRBV7-3|TRBJ2-5|NA|few
CASSFSLGRMETQYF
TGTGCCAGCAGCTTTTCTCTAGGGAGGATGGAGACCCAGTACTTC
>TRBV12-3/TRBV12-4|TRBJ2-7|NA|few
CASSLDRAPEQYF
TGTGCCAGCAGTTTAGACAGGGCTCCCGAGCAGTACTTC
>TRBV20-1|TRBJ1-4|TRBD1|NA
CSAPGQGSSEKLFF
TGCAGTGCCCCTGGACAGGGGTCATCGGAAAAACTGTTTTTT
>TRBV7-9|TRBJ2-7|TRBD2|few
CASSPPRGSGSEQYF
TGTGCCAGCAGCCCTCCCAGGGGTAGCGGGAGTGAGCAGTACTTC
>TRBV24-1|TRBJ2-3|TRBD2|many
CATSDFATAGGHTDTQYF
TGTGCCACCAGTGATTTTGCCACGGCGGGAGGGCACACAGATACGCAGTATTTT